These T cell receptor beta chains were read from a single sample in a study of blood T cell repertoires in COVID-19. Clones were read by immunoSEQ multiplex PCR, and TCRdb kept only the in-frame ones, dropping some. The profile covers 50,000 or so clones, with roughly 87% appearing a single time and approximately 5.9% taken by the ten largest. Sequenced sample: peripheral blood. The receptor source for this set is a man aged 50 or older with active COVID-19. Both conserved end residues are part of each CDR3. Fields, in order: J gene, D gene, clone size, V gene, CDR3 protein, CDR3 DNA. The D gene is left open where the match is weak. Clone size is shown for a subset of rows, as once, few, many or a class of expanded clone.

J gene: TRBJ2-1; D gene: .; clone size: .; V gene: TRBV7-2; CDR3 protein: CASSLAGRAGFNEQFF; CDR3 DNA: TGTGCCAGCAGCTTAGCGGGCAGGGCGGGGTTCAATGAGCAGTTCTTC
J gene: TRBJ2-3; D gene: TRBD2; clone size: .; V gene: TRBV4-3; CDR3 protein: CASSQALRGGSDTQYF; CDR3 DNA: TGCGCCAGCAGCCAAGCCCTTCGGGGGGGGTCAGATACGCAGTATTTT
J gene: TRBJ2-3; D gene: TRBD2; clone size: once; V gene: TRBV6-1; CDR3 protein: CASSVLAGQLTDTQYF; CDR3 DNA: TGTGCCAGCAGTGTGTTAGCGGGGCAACTCACAGATACGCAGTATTTT
J gene: TRBJ1-6; D gene: .; clone size: .; V gene: TRBV2; CDR3 protein: CASSALQARETYNSPLHF; CDR3 DNA: TGTGCCAGCAGTGCCTTACAGGCTCGAGAGACCTATAATTCACCCCTCCACTTT
J gene: TRBJ1-1; D gene: .; clone size: .; V gene: TRBV6-5; CDR3 protein: CASSTDLANTEAFF; CDR3 DNA: TGTGCCAGCAGCACGGACTTAGCGAACACTGAAGCTTTCTTT
J gene: TRBJ1-1; D gene: .; clone size: .; V gene: TRBV7-8; CDR3 protein: CASSLGGTRTEAFF; CDR3 DNA: TGTGCCAGCAGCTTAGGAGGTACTCGGACTGAAGCTTTCTTT
J gene: TRBJ2-7; D gene: .; clone size: .; V gene: TRBV19; CDR3 protein: CASSITHFLSSYEQYF; CDR3 DNA: TGTGCCAGTAGTATCACCCACTTCCTTAGCTCCTACGAGCAGTACTTC
J gene: TRBJ2-1; D gene: .; clone size: .; V gene: TRBV7-9; CDR3 protein: CASSLGLHSSYNEQFF; CDR3 DNA: TGTGCCAGCAGCTTGGGGCTTCACAGCTCCTACAATGAGCAGTTCTTC
J gene: TRBJ1-1; D gene: .; clone size: .; V gene: TRBV15; CDR3 protein: CATSRDLTGNTEAFF; CDR3 DNA: TGTGCCACCAGCAGAGATTTGACGGGGAACACTGAAGCTTTCTTT
J gene: TRBJ2-5; D gene: .; clone size: .; V gene: TRBV21-1; CDR3 protein: CASSPPQGLEETQYF; CDR3 DNA: TGTGCCAGCAGTCCCCCTCAGGGGTTGGAGGAGACCCAGTACTTC
J gene: TRBJ2-7; D gene: TRBD2; clone size: .; V gene: TRBV20-1; CDR3 protein: CSASSRQGLANEQYF; CDR3 DNA: TGCAGTGCTAGTTCACGTCAGGGACTAGCGAACGAGCAGTACTTC
J gene: TRBJ1-5; D gene: .; clone size: .; V gene: TRBV2; CDR3 protein: CASSFDSATYQPQHF; CDR3 DNA: TGTGCCAGCAGTTTTGACAGTGCTACATACCAGCCCCAGCATTTT
J gene: TRBJ2-1; D gene: TRBD2; clone size: .; V gene: TRBV11-2; CDR3 protein: CASSLTPRLAELNEQFF; CDR3 DNA: TGTGCCAGCAGCTTAACTCCAAGACTAGCGGAGCTCAATGAGCAGTTCTTC
J gene: TRBJ2-7; D gene: TRBD1; clone size: .; V gene: TRBV6-5; CDR3 protein: CASSYSNQGAEQYF; CDR3 DNA: TGTGCCAGCAGTTACTCAAACCAGGGGGCCGAGCAGTACTTC
J gene: TRBJ1-2; D gene: .; clone size: .; V gene: TRBV9; CDR3 protein: CASTPSVTANYGYTF; CDR3 DNA: TGTGCCAGCACCCCGTCGGTTACCGCTAACTATGGCTACACCTTC
J gene: TRBJ2-7; D gene: .; clone size: once; V gene: TRBV7-8; CDR3 protein: CASSLGRAGPYEQYF; CDR3 DNA: TGTGCCAGCAGCTTAGGCCGGGCAGGGCCCTACGAGCAGTACTTC
J gene: TRBJ1-1; D gene: TRBD1; clone size: .; V gene: TRBV11-2; CDR3 protein: CASSSRDRGIFF; CDR3 DNA: TGTGCCAGCAGCTCCAGAGACAGGGGGATTTTCTTT
J gene: TRBJ1-3; D gene: TRBD1; clone size: .; V gene: TRBV5-5; CDR3 protein: CASSRDRAGNTIYF; CDR3 DNA: TGTGCCAGCAGCAGAGACAGGGCTGGAAACACCATATATTTT
J gene: TRBJ2-3; D gene: .; clone size: .; V gene: TRBV19; CDR3 protein: CASSIGARATGTDTQYF; CDR3 DNA: TGTGCCAGTAGTATAGGGGCGCGGGCCACAGGCACAGATACGCAGTATTTT
J gene: TRBJ1-2; D gene: .; clone size: .; V gene: TRBV11-2; CDR3 protein: CASGQTRGNYGYTF; CDR3 DNA: TGTGCCAGCGGCCAAACGAGGGGGAACTATGGCTACACCTTC
J gene: TRBJ2-5; D gene: .; clone size: .; V gene: TRBV24-1; CDR3 protein: CATSDPVGRTQYF; CDR3 DNA: TGTGCCACCAGTGACCCGGTGGGGCGCACCCAGTACTTC
J gene: TRBJ2-4; D gene: TRBD1; clone size: .; V gene: TRBV5-4; CDR3 protein: CASSPSRTGTAKNIQYF; CDR3 DNA: TGTGCCAGCAGCCCAAGTAGGACAGGGACGGCCAAAAACATTCAGTACTTC
J gene: TRBJ1-2; D gene: .; clone size: .; V gene: TRBV19; CDR3 protein: CASSRTTNYGYTF; CDR3 DNA: TGTGCCAGTAGTAGGACAACTAACTATGGCTACACCTTC
J gene: TRBJ2-7; D gene: .; clone size: few; V gene: TRBV18; CDR3 protein: CASSPGQFAYEQYF; CDR3 DNA: TGTGCCAGCTCACCAGGGCAATTCGCCTACGAGCAGTACTTC
J gene: TRBJ2-3; D gene: TRBD2; clone size: .; V gene: TRBV3-1/TRBV3-2; CDR3 protein: CASSRTSGSTDTQYF; CDR3 DNA: TGTGCCAGCAGCCGGACTAGCGGGAGTACAGATACGCAGTATTTT
J gene: TRBJ1-6; D gene: TRBD1; clone size: .; V gene: TRBV5-1; CDR3 protein: CASSLSGQLYSPLHF; CDR3 DNA: TGCGCCAGCAGCTTATCGGGACAGTTATATTCACCCCTCCACTTT
J gene: TRBJ1-4; D gene: TRBD1; clone size: .; V gene: TRBV2; CDR3 protein: CASGRTGLDEKLFF; CDR3 DNA: TGTGCCAGCGGGAGGACAGGGCTGGATGAAAAACTGTTTTTT
J gene: TRBJ2-5; D gene: .; clone size: .; V gene: TRBV7-2; CDR3 protein: CASSLVGGNQETQYF; CDR3 DNA: TGTGCCAGCAGCTTAGTTGGCGGGAATCAAGAGACCCAGTACTTC
J gene: TRBJ1-2; D gene: .; clone size: medium-sized; V gene: TRBV5-6; CDR3 protein: CASSSDAGAVGIYGYTF; CDR3 DNA: TGTGCCAGCAGCTCCGACGCGGGTGCGGTGGGGATTTATGGCTACACCTTC
J gene: TRBJ2-3; D gene: .; clone size: .; V gene: TRBV9; CDR3 protein: CASSADRTGSTDTQYF; CDR3 DNA: TGTGCCAGCAGCGCCGACAGGACGGGTAGCACAGATACGCAGTATTTT
J gene: TRBJ1-4; D gene: .; clone size: .; V gene: TRBV5-1; CDR3 protein: CASGPGAGNEKLFF; CDR3 DNA: TGCGCCAGCGGACCGGGAGCTGGGAATGAAAAACTGTTTTTT
J gene: TRBJ2-7; D gene: TRBD1; clone size: few; V gene: TRBV5-1; CDR3 protein: CASSQGASYEQYF; CDR3 DNA: TGCGCCAGCAGCCAGGGGGCCTCCTACGAGCAGTACTTC